Described below is a single TCR beta chain sequence and its context. This record belongs to a study of blood T cell repertoires in COVID-19. Study-level information: COVID-19 samples collected from the United States, Italy and Spain covered acute and convalescent phases. The analysed material was cDNA or gDNA that came from T cells, B-cell-depleted T cells, or PBMCs.

From germline, CDR1 is SGHDT and CDR2 YYEEEE. The CDR3 runs 13 residues. Trimming removed 8 bases from V and 8 bases from J; junction bases left unmatched: 6. Under the authors' procedure: Cell counts per sample came from amplifying reference gene primers. Using immunoSEQ multiplex PCR, the repertoire was profiled, and TCRdb retains in-frame clones only, with some absent. V and J calls and clone size are those listed in that table; D and trimming were worked out from the DNA. The table records about 24,000 clones, 89% of them present only once. The sequenced material came from peripheral blood. The chain combines TRBV5-6 with TRBJ2-3, with 12 positions matching TRBD2. This clonotype was obtained from a man between 65 and 79 years old with acute or convalescent COVID-19. CDR3 sequence reads: CASTTSGSFTQYF. The CDR3 DNA sequence: TGTGCCAGTACGACTAGCGGGAGTTTTACGCAGTATTTT.